The clone carrying this TCR beta chain has a count of ten or more. Its antigen remains unknown. Germline loops: CDR1 SGHVS, CDR2 FQNEAQ. The CDR3 spans 14 residues. V was cut by 0 bases and J by 3 bases, with 8 bases left in between. This specimen comes from a study of T cell repertoires in cytomegalovirus infection. On the study more broadly: CMV epitopes used comprised recently identified HLA-C-restricted ones and well-studied HLA-B-restricted ones. Public signatures in TCR beta pointed to CMV infection and matching HLA type. Overall study results and limits: Clonotype analysis showed dominance of the ex vivo response by HLA-C-restricted CMV-specific TCR beta clonotypes. Cumulative public TCR beta family frequency identified CMV carriers with the relevant HLA.

One entry per CDR3 protein, called by TCRdb with MiXCR from the reads. The table lists roughly 920,000 distinct CDR3 sequences, around 32% of them singletons. The sequencing used cultured CD8+ T cells from PBMCs, collected from culture after CMV antigen stimulation. The sequence came from a human donor in good health (CMV status not recorded). Some clones in this sample may be carry-over from other donors' samples. The J gene is TRBJ1-1, the V gene TRBV7-8; D is ambiguous. The CDR3 region is CASSLAIVDTEAFF. In nucleotides, the CDR3 is TGTGCCAGCAGCTTAGCAATTGTGGACACTGAAGCTTTCTTT.